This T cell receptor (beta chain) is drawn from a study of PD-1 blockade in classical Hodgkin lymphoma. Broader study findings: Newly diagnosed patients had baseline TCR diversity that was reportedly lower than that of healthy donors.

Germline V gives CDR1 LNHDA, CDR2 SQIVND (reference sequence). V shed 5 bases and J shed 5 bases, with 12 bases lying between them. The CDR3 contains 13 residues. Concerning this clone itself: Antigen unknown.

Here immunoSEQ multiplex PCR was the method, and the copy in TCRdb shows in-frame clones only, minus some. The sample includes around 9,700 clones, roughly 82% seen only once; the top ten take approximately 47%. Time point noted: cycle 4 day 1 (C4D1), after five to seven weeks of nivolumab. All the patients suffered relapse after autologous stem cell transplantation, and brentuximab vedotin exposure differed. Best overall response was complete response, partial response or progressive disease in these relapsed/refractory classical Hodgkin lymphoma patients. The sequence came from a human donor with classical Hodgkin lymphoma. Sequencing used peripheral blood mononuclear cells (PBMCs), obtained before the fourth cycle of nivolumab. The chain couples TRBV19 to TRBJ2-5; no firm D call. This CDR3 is CASSLRTEETQYF. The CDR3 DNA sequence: TGTGCCAGTAGTCTCCGAACGGAGGAGACCCAGTACTTC.